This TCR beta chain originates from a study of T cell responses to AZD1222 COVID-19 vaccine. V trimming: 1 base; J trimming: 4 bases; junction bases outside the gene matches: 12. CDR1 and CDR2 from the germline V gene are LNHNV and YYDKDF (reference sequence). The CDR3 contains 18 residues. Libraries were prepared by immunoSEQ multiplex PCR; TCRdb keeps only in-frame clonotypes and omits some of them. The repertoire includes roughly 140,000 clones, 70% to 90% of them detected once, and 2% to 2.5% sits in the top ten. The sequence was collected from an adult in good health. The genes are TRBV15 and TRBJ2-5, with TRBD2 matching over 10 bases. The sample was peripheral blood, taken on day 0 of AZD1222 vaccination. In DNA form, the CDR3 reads TGTGCCACCAGCAGAGCTGGGACTAGCGCCGCGGGGGCAGAGACCCAGTACTTC. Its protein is CATSRAGTSAAGAETQYF.